What follows are 32 T cell receptor beta chains derived from one specimen sequenced in a study of beta chain features in type 1 diabetes. Reverse transcription of all isolated RNA meant that expressed TCRB transcripts were sequenced. TCRdb keeps only in-frame clones here, not all; method: immunoSEQ multiplex PCR. The repertoire consists of 150,000 to 200,000 clones, with about 9.8% occurring once and the leading ten covering about 2.5%. Input material: central memory CD4+ T cells from blood. These receptors were taken from a woman in her late teens or twenties in good health.

The V gene is TRBV4-3, the J gene TRBJ1-4; D is unresolved. V dropped 0 bases and J dropped 8 bases, with 10 bases sitting between them. This CDR3 spans 14 amino acids. The germline V gene encodes CDR1 LGHNA and CDR2 YSLEER. The CDR3 bases are TGCGCCAGCAGCCAAGATCGAGGCACCGAAAAACTGTTTTTT. It encodes CASSQDRGTEKLFF.

The chain uses TRBV4-3 and TRBJ2-1, with 9 bases that match TRBD1. CDR3 length: 15 residues. From germline, CDR1 is LGHNA and CDR2 YSLEER. V lost 11 bases and J lost 8; bases outside the gene matches: 16. The CDR3 protein is CAFIPGTGKEDEQFF. DNA of the CDR3: TGCGCCTTCATACCCGGGACAGGGAAGGAAGATGAGCAGTTCTTC.

The rearrangement links TRBV27 to TRBJ1-1; TRBD1 is a possible D gene (6 bases). CDR1 is MNHEY and CDR2 is SMNVEV in the germline V gene (reference sequence). Trimming left V 7 bases short and J 2 bases short, with 8 bases between. The CDR3 has 12 amino acids. CDR3 protein: CASTDSNTEAFF. CDR3 nucleotide sequence: TGTGCCAGCACGGACAGCAACACTGAAGCTTTCTTT.

This chain uses TRBV6-5 with TRBJ1-3; D call uncertain. The CDR3 covers 15 residues. CDR1 is MNHEY and CDR2 is SVGAGI in the germline V gene. The V end lost 0 bases, the J end lost 2 bases, and 8 bases lay between the germline ends. The CDR3 reads CASSYSRQPGNTIYF. The CDR3 DNA follows: TGTGCCAGCAGTTACTCGCGGCAGCCTGGAAACACCATATATTTT.

Only a few counts were recorded for this clone. V is TRBV4-2 and J is TRBJ2-3; D is undetermined. V was trimmed by 1 base and J by 8 bases, leaving 10 bases between them. Germline CDR1 and CDR2: LGHNA and YNFKEQ. The CDR3 consists of 13 residues. The CDR3 region has the DNA TGTGCCAGCAGCCAAGGTGGGCTCCCTACGCAGTATTTT. It translates to CASSQGGLPTQYF.

This clone has just a few counts. The rearrangement joins TRBV9 to TRBJ2-5; TRBD1 matches 7 bases. Germline CDR1 and CDR2: SGDLS and YYNGEE. J gave up 7 bases and V 2 bases, and 8 bases lay outside the gene matches. The CDR3 contains 14 residues. CDR3 sequence (DNA): TGTGCCAGCAGCGTGGATACAGGGGCTCGGACCCAGTACTTC. Translated, it gives CASSVDTGARTQYF.

The rearrangement joins TRBV6-6 to TRBJ2-5, with 9 bases lining up with TRBD1. Germline V gene sequence: CDR1 MNHNY, CDR2 SVGAGI (reference sequence). The CDR3 is 14 residues long. The trim removed 5 bases at V and 6 bases at J, leaving 7 bases unmatched. DNA for the CDR3: TGTGCCAGCAGTACCCGGACAGGGGACCAGACCCAGTACTTC. Encoded protein: CASSTRTGDQTQYF.

The V call is TRBV29-1, the J call TRBJ1-2; D gene ambiguous. Per the germline V gene, CDR1 is SQVTM and CDR2 is ANQGSEA. CDR3 length: 11 amino acids. V lost 6 bases to trimming and J lost 5 bases, with 10 bases between them. This CDR3 is CSVIVDYGYTF. CDR3 sequence (DNA): TGCAGCGTGATAGTTGATTATGGCTACACCTTC. Looking up the rest from reference TRBV29-1 and TRBJ1-2 gives the full variable domain: SAVISQKPSRDICQRGTSLTIQCQVDSQVTMMFWYRQQPGQSLTLIATANQGSEATYESGFVIDKFPISRPNLTFSTLTVSNMSPEDSSIYLCSVIVDYGYTFGSGTRLTVV.

This sequence joins TRBV6-6 and TRBJ2-7; D perhaps matches TRBD2 (6 bases). The V gene's germline CDR1 is MNHNY and CDR2 SVGAGI (reference sequence). V shed 9 bases and J shed 4 bases, with 13 bases lying between them. This CDR3 is built from 12 residues. The CDR3 protein is CASSRDSYEQYF. CDR3 bases: TGTGCCAGTTCCCGGGACTCATACGAGCAGTACTTC.

The sample holds many counts of this clone. The chain is built from TRBV5-1 and TRBJ1-1; tentative D call: TRBD1 (5 bases). V lost 0 bases and J lost 0, with 12 bases in between. The CDR3 spans 16 residues. Germline CDR1 SGHRS, CDR2 YFSETQ. The CDR3 protein is CASSLVPTGLNTEAFF. DNA for the CDR3: TGCGCCAGCAGCTTGGTGCCCACAGGTCTGAACACTGAAGCTTTCTTT.

The chain carries TRBV29-1 and TRBJ1-1, with 10 nucleotides matching TRBD1. Trimming at V came to 7 bases and at J to 1 base, leaving 12 bases not matched to a gene. The CDR3 sequence is 16 residues long. In germline, CDR1 is SQVTM, CDR2 ANQGSEA. The CDR3 sequence: CSAPSTGGAENTEAFF. CDR3 DNA: TGCAGCGCACCCTCGACAGGGGGCGCGGAGAACACTGAAGCTTTCTTT.

In its sample, this clone was seen a few times. The chain joins TRBV9 to TRBJ2-2, with D perhaps matching TRBD1 (5 bases). Trimming took off 0 bases at V and 4 bases at J, with 7 bases between the two ends. CDR3 size: 14 residues. Germline-derived CDR1 and CDR2 are SGDLS and YYNGEE. The chain's CDR3 is CASSVGQLTGELFF. CDR3 bases: TGTGCCAGCAGCGTAGGACAGCTCACCGGGGAGCTGTTTTTT.

The genes are TRBV5-6 and TRBJ2-3; D ambiguous. CDR3 length equals 12 residues. Germline V CDR1 and CDR2: SGHDT, YYEEEE. Trimming pared 4 bases from V and 8 bases from J, leaving 11 bases between. The CDR3 DNA reads TGTGCCAGCAGCCCCAACCGAGGTACGCAGTATTTT. It is translated as CASSPNRGTQYF.

The chain is built from TRBV2 and TRBJ2-2, with TRBD1 matching 7 bases. V lost 3 bases, J lost 0 bases, and 4 bases stayed unmatched. The CDR3 has 16 amino acids. Germline CDR1 is SNHLY and CDR2 is FYNNEI. DNA for the CDR3: TGTGCCAGCAGTGATGAAACAGGGGCGAACACCGGGGAGCTGTTTTTT. It codes for CASSDETGANTGELFF.

This clone was counted between two and nine times. The gene calls are TRBV2 and TRBJ2-1; 10 bases map to TRBD2. This CDR3 spans 15 amino acids. The ends lost 5 bases at V and 8 bases at J; junction bases unmatched: 9. Germline lookup yields CDR1 SNHLY and CDR2 FYNNEI. The CDR3 reads CASSSQAGGLDEQFF. CDR3 in DNA: TGTGCCAGCAGTTCGCAAGCGGGAGGGTTGGATGAGCAGTTCTTC.

The rearrangement links TRBV13 to TRBJ1-1; 8 nucleotides align to TRBD1. V gave up 6 bases and J gave up 3 bases; unmatched junction bases: 6. The CDR3 loop spans 14 amino acids. Germline values: CDR1 PRHDT, CDR2 FYEKMQ (reference sequence). The CDR3 reads CASSVRDRYTEAFF. In DNA, the CDR3 is TGTGCCAGCAGTGTCCGGGACAGGTACACTGAAGCTTTCTTT.

The chain uses TRBV30 and TRBJ1-2; D might be TRBD1 (6 bases). Germline-derived CDR1 and CDR2 are GTSNPN and SVGIG (reference sequence). V shed 0 bases and J shed 10 bases, with 9 bases lying between them. The CDR3 runs 11 residues. The CDR3 loop is CAWSVTGFYTF. The CDR3 DNA is TGTGCCTGGAGTGTTACAGGGTTCTACACCTTC.

This clone has only a few counts. The rearrangement uses TRBV4-1 and TRBJ2-7; 9 bases line up with TRBD1. CDR1 is MGHRA and CDR2 is YSYEKL in the germline V gene. The CDR3 has 16 amino acids. The J segment lost 3 bases and the V segment lost 4 bases, leaving 10 bases of the junction unmatched. The chain's CDR3 is CASSPPRTGAVYEQYF. The CDR3 coding sequence is TGCGCCAGCAGCCCCCCTCGGACAGGGGCCGTCTACGAGCAGTACTTC.

This clone was detected a few times. The chain uses TRBV7-8 and TRBJ2-3; D unclear. The V and J ends lost 2 bases and 4 bases respectively, with 4 bases between them. The CDR3 extends over 12 amino acids. CDR1 and CDR2 (germline): SGHVS, FQNEAQ. This CDR3 is CASSLSSDTQYF. The CDR3 nucleotides are TGTGCCAGCAGCTTATCCTCAGATACGCAGTATTTT.

The chain has TRBV4-1 and TRBJ1-2, with a possible D match to TRBD1 (6 bases). Trimming took off 4 bases at V and 3 bases at J, with 21 bases between the two ends. This CDR3 is 17 amino acids long. CDR1 and CDR2 from the germline V gene are MGHRA and YSYEKL. CDR3 nucleotide sequence: TGCGCCAGCAGCCTCCGACCCTGGACAGTAAACGACTATGGCTACACCTTC. Translated, it gives CASSLRPWTVNDYGYTF.

This chain uses TRBV6-6 with TRBJ2-5; 9 nucleotides line up with TRBD1. From germline, CDR1 is MNHNY and CDR2 SVGAGI (reference sequence). After removal of 6 bases from V and 4 bases from J, the junction contained 0 bases not matched to a gene. CDR3 size: 12 residues. The CDR3 is CASRQGAETQYF. The CDR3 DNA follows: TGTGCCAGCAGACAGGGGGCAGAGACCCAGTACTTC.

There are a few counts of this clone. The J gene is TRBJ1-4, the V gene TRBV5-1; weak D call: TRBD1 (5 bases). The CDR3 covers 15 residues. Looked up from germline, CDR1 is SGHRS and CDR2 is YFSETQ. V was cut by 3 bases and J by 3 bases, with 12 bases left in between. The CDR3 sequence: CASSSGGFANEKLFF. The CDR3 DNA reads as TGCGCCAGCAGCTCTGGGGGGTTCGCTAATGAAAAACTGTTTTTT.

This clone was picked up a small number of times. The genes are TRBV27 and TRBJ2-7; maybe TRBD1 (5 bases). Germline-derived CDR1 and CDR2 are MNHEY and SMNVEV (reference sequence). The CDR3 is made up of 15 amino acids. Trimming removed 0 bases at V and 1 base at J, with 10 bases between. CDR3 residues: CASSLSAGWSYEQYF. CDR3 DNA sequence: TGTGCCAGCAGTTTATCGGCAGGGTGGTCCTACGAGCAGTACTTC.

V and J are TRBV16 and TRBJ1-5, with 10 bases identical to TRBD1. The V gene's germline CDR1 is KGHSY and CDR2 FQNENV. CDR3 length equals 14 residues. The trim removed 4 bases at V and 10 bases at J, leaving 7 bases unmatched. The CDR3 region has the DNA TGTGCCAGCAGCCCAGGTGGACAGGGGGTCCCCCAGCATTTT. Translation: CASSPGGQGVPQHF.

The V call is TRBV19, the J call TRBJ2-7; 8 bases agree with TRBD1. The CDR3 loop spans 15 amino acids. V was clipped by 6 bases and J by 5 bases; unmatched bases: 12. Germline CDR1 reads LNHDA; CDR2 reads SQIVND (reference sequence). Written as DNA, the CDR3 is TGTGCCAGTAGCGGACAGGGCGACTGGAGGAACGAGCAGTACTTC. Its translation is CASSGQGDWRNEQYF. The whole variable domain, remainder taken from reference TRBV19 and TRBJ2-7, is DGGITQSPKYLFRKEGQNVTLSCEQNLNHDAMYWYRQDPGQGLRLIYYSQIVNDFQKGDIAEGYSVSREKKESFPLTVTSAQKNPTAFYLCASSGQGDWRNEQYFGPGTRLTVT.

In its sample, this clone was seen a few times. The CDR3 DNA reads as TGTGCCAGCAGCTTTAGGGCGGGGGGGCCCCACTCCTACGAGCAGTACTTC. Translated, it gives CASSFRAGGPHSYEQYF. V usage is TRBV13 and J usage is TRBJ2-7; 9 bases align to TRBD2. Germline V gene data show CDR1 as PRHDT and CDR2 as FYEKMQ (reference sequence). V dropped 3 bases and J dropped 0; count of bases not matched to a gene: 9. The CDR3 runs to 17 residues.

As concerns this clone: Other DNA variants within this sample encode the same CDR3. V and J are TRBV5-1 and TRBJ2-7, with D tentatively TRBD1 (8 bases). CDR3 length: 14 residues. The V gene's germline CDR1 is SGHRS and CDR2 YFSETQ. Trimming removed 4 bases from V and 4 bases from J, with 15 bases in between. The CDR3 DNA follows: TGCGCCAGCAGCCCCGGACAGGGAGGGTACGAGCAGTACTTC. Translated, it gives CASSPGQGGYEQYF.

This clone has more than one count but fewer than ten. This chain joins TRBV11-2 and TRBJ2-1; 8 positions match TRBD2. The CDR3 consists of 12 residues. Looked up from germline, CDR1 is SGHAT and CDR2 is FQNNGV. Unmatched junction bases numbered 3, after V lost 3 bases and J lost 11 bases. The CDR3 loop is CASSFLAGQQFF. The CDR3 DNA reads as TGTGCCAGCAGCTTCCTAGCGGGCCAGCAGTTCTTC. Supplemented by reference TRBV11-2 and TRBJ2-1, the full variable domain reads EAGVAQSPRYKIIEKRQSVAFWCNPISGHATLYWYQQILGQGPKLLIQFQNNGVVDDSQLPKDRFSAERLKGVDSTLKIQPAKLEDSAVYLCASSFLAGQQFFGPGTRLTVL.

The chain uses TRBV7-9 and TRBJ2-1; 7 nucleotides match TRBD2. This CDR3 contains 16 residues. The V and J ends lost 3 bases and 0 bases, in that order; junction bases with no gene match: 5. Per germline, CDR1 SEHNR and CDR2 FQNEAQ (reference sequence). The chain's CDR3 is CASSFPSGRSYNEQFF. The CDR3 coding sequence is TGTGCCAGCAGCTTCCCTAGCGGACGCTCCTACAATGAGCAGTTCTTC.

This sequence joins TRBV29-1 and TRBJ2-6; possibly TRBD1 for D (6 bases). Germline CDR1 SQVTM, CDR2 ANQGSEA. V lost 6 bases to trimming and J lost 2 bases, with 11 bases between them. CDR3 length: 14 residues. In DNA form, the CDR3 reads TGCAGCGTGTTGCCAGGGGCTGGGGCCAACGTCCTGACTTTC. It translates to CSVLPGAGANVLTF.

The chain uses TRBV2 and TRBJ2-2; the match to TRBD1 covers 8 bases. This CDR3 comprises 15 residues. Germline CDR1 SNHLY, CDR2 FYNNEI. J gave up 0 bases and V 6 bases, and 3 bases lay outside the gene matches. The CDR3 protein is CASSGQGANTGELFF. CDR3 DNA sequence: TGTGCCAGCAGCGGACAGGGCGCGAACACCGGGGAGCTGTTTTTT.

The sample holds a few counts of this clone. The V call is TRBV5-1, the J call TRBJ2-3; 9 positions agree with TRBD2. The ends lost 3 bases at V and 0 bases at J; junction bases unmatched: 5. The CDR3 totals 16 residues. The germline V gene encodes CDR1 SGHRS and CDR2 YFSETQ. CDR3 in amino acids: CASSSTSGVSTDTQYF. Here the CDR3 DNA reads TGCGCCAGCAGCTCGACTAGCGGAGTAAGCACAGATACGCAGTATTTT.